Following are 32 T cell receptor beta chains from one sample sequenced in a study of T cells in localized non-small cell lung cancer. Clones were read by immunoSEQ multiplex PCR, and TCRdb kept only the in-frame ones, dropping some. The sample contains 950 to 1,500 clones, about 39% of which appear only once. The material sequenced was lung tumor tissue, taken before any cancer treatment. These receptor sequences come from a male donor older than 55 with stage II squamous cell lung carcinoma.

The chain links TRBV30 to TRBJ2-5, with D possibly matching TRBD1 (5 bases). The CDR3 is 13 residues long. Germline V gene sequence: CDR1 GTSNPN, CDR2 SVGIG (reference sequence). The ends were cut back, 3 bases at V and 7 bases at J, with 15 bases in the middle. CDR3 DNA: TGTGCCTGGAGGGGTCAGGGTTTCGGGACCCAGTACTTC. It is translated as CAWRGQGFGTQYF.

The chain uses TRBV19 and TRBJ2-7; TRBD2 aligns across 7 bases. CDR3 length equals 16 residues. Germline-derived CDR1 and CDR2 are LNHDA and SQIVND (reference sequence). V was pared by 5 bases and J by 2 bases, with 12 bases of the junction left unmatched. Written as DNA, the CDR3 is TGTGCCAGTAGTGCCCCAGCGGGACCCCGGGCCTACGAGCAGTACTTC. Protein: CASSAPAGPRAYEQYF.

This clone was seen only a few times. The chain combines TRBV18 with TRBJ2-3, with D uncertain. This CDR3 has 13 residues. Trimming stripped 3 bases from V and 3 bases from J, with 7 bases between. The germline gives CDR1 KGHSH, CDR2 LQKENI. The DNA for the CDR3 is TGTGCCAGCTCACCGATGGAGACAGATACGCAGTATTTT. It is translated as CASSPMETDTQYF.

The sample holds a few counts of this clone. The V call is TRBV10-2, the J call TRBJ2-1; weak D call: TRBD2 (6 bases). Per germline, CDR1 WSHSY and CDR2 SAAADI. V was clipped by 7 bases and J by 6 bases, with 16 bases between them. There are 14 residues in the CDR3. The CDR3 DNA reads as TGCGCCAGCAAATCGGGACTCCCAAGCAATGAGCAGTTCTTC. Protein product: CASKSGLPSNEQFF.

The chain employs TRBV30 and TRBJ1-1, with TRBD1 matching 7 bases. CDR1 is GTSNPN, CDR2 SVGIG, per germline (reference sequence). V was pared by 5 bases and J by 5 bases, with 5 bases of the junction left unmatched. This CDR3 is 12 amino acids long. The CDR3 protein is CAWGATGTEAFF. In DNA, the CDR3 is TGTGCCTGGGGGGCGACAGGGACTGAAGCTTTCTTT.

The chain combines TRBV28 with TRBJ2-7; 7 positions agree with TRBD2. CDR3 length: 16 residues. V shed 3 bases, J shed 5 bases, and the junction held 13 bases outside the gene matches. Per germline, CDR1 MDHEN and CDR2 SYDVKM. The CDR3 DNA is TGTGCCAGCAGTTTTAGTGGTGCTGGACTAGGCCACGAGCAGTACTTC. Its protein is CASSFSGAGLGHEQYF.

This clone showed up just a few times. This sequence joins TRBV9 and TRBJ2-7, with D possibly TRBD2 on 6 matching bases. CDR3 size: 13 residues. The V end was cut by 4 bases, the J end by 6 bases, with 14 bases between. Germline lookup yields CDR1 SGDLS and CDR2 YYNGEE. DNA for the CDR3: TGTGCCAGCAGCCCGCCTCTCGGGAGCGAGCAGTACTTC. Protein sequence: CASSPPLGSEQYF.

This clone was counted a few times. At one of its ends the junction is not consistent with the germline gene, which may arise from a read error. The read includes an ambiguous or uncalled nucleotide; its amino acid is shown as X. V and J are TRBV9 and TRBJ2-2; D unresolved. CDR3 length: 16 amino acids. CDR1 SGDLS and CDR2 YYNGEE come from the germline V gene. The CDR3 DNA sequence: TGTGCCAGCAGCCCAGGTTTGGTCTCGAACAYCGGGGAGCTGTTTTTT. This sequence encodes CASSPGLVSNXGELFF.

This chain links TRBV19 with TRBJ1-4, with D hard to call. CDR1 and CDR2 from the germline V gene are LNHDA and SQIVND (reference sequence). The CDR3 has 14 residues. The V end lost 6 bases, the J end lost 6 bases, and 14 bases lay between the germline ends. The CDR3 nucleotides read TGTGCCAGTAGCCTTTTAGGTCACGATGAAAAACTGTTTTTT. The encoded protein is CASSLLGHDEKLFF.

This clone qualifies as large (0.1 to 1%). The chain uses TRBV6-7 and TRBJ2-3; D possibly corresponds to TRBD1 (5 bases). Being an ORF, TRBV6-7 has a function that is uncertain. V lost 2 bases, J lost 4 bases, and 13 bases lay in between. This CDR3 is built from 15 residues. CDR3 in amino acids: CASSYLANRPDTQYF. In nucleotides, the CDR3 is TGTGCCAGCAGTTACCTGGCAAACAGGCCAGATACGCAGTATTTT.

The CDR3 spells CASSLGTSVGQFF. CDR3 bases: TGCGCCAGCAGCCTCGGGACTAGCGTGGGGCAGTTCTTC. V gene TRBV1 combines with J gene TRBJ2-1; TRBD2 is the table's D call, not checked against the DNA. TRBV1 is an annotated pseudogene. The CDR3 is 13 residues long.

This chain links TRBV19 with TRBJ1-2; unclear D gene. The CDR3 is 15 amino acids. The germline V gene has CDR1 LNHDA and CDR2 SQIVND (reference sequence). Deletions cut 1 base from V and 2 bases from J, with 11 bases between. The CDR3 region is CASSIGAGLNYGYTF. The CDR3 DNA reads as TGTGCCAGTAGTATAGGCGCAGGACTAAACTATGGCTACACCTTC.

The V call is TRBV5-1, the J call TRBJ2-3, with 11 bases that match TRBD2. Germline CDR1 is SGHRS and CDR2 is YFSETQ. The J segment lost 0 bases and the V segment lost 6 bases, leaving 21 bases of the junction unmatched. The CDR3 is 21 residues long. Here the CDR3 DNA reads TGCGCCAGCACGACAGGTCTTCGACTAGCGGGATTGAGCCATAGCACAGATACGCAGTATTTT. Translation: CASTTGLRLAGLSHSTDTQYF.

V and J are TRBV19 and TRBJ2-5; the D is unclear. The V gene's germline CDR1 is LNHDA and CDR2 SQIVND (reference sequence). The CDR3 consists of 12 residues. Deletions cut 5 bases from V and 1 base from J, with 5 bases between. CDR3 sequence reads: CASSRPQETQYF. CDR3 nucleotides: TGTGCCAGTAGTCGCCCCCAAGAGACCCAGTACTTC. Filled out from reference TRBV19 and TRBJ2-5, the complete variable domain reads DGGITQSPKYLFRKEGQNVTLSCEQNLNHDAMYWYRQDPGQGLRLIYYSQIVNDFQKGDIAEGYSVSREKKESFPLTVTSAQKNPTAFYLCASSRPQETQYFGPGTRLLVL.

This clone was found once. The rearrangement links TRBV28 to TRBJ1-1; 8 nucleotides agree with TRBD1. This CDR3 comprises 14 residues. The germline V gene has CDR1 MDHEN and CDR2 SYDVKM. V gave up 7 bases and J gave up 5 bases; unmatched junction bases: 9. This CDR3 is CASTIPGGWTEAFF. CDR3 nucleotide sequence: TGTGCCAGCACCATCCCAGGGGGCTGGACTGAAGCTTTCTTT. Looking up the rest from reference TRBV28 and TRBJ1-1 gives the full variable domain: DVKVTQSSRYLVKRTGEKVFLECVQDMDHENMFWYRQDPGLGLRLIYFSYDVKMKEKGDIPEGYSVSREKKERFSLILESASTNQTSMYLCASTIPGGWTEAFFGQGTRLTVV.

By proportion, this clone is medium-sized. The rearrangement joins TRBV11-3 to TRBJ2-2; the D is unclear. V was pared by 4 bases and J by 5 bases, with 17 bases between. The germline gives CDR1 SGHNT, CDR2 YENEEA. The CDR3 is made up of 16 amino acids. CDR3 bases: TGTGCCAGCAGCTCAAAGACCACTGTTCTGACCGGGGAGCTGTTTTTT. The encoded protein is CASSSKTTVLTGELFF.

This clone rates as large. The chain uses TRBV6-8 and TRBJ1-2; 8 bases line up with TRBD1. CDR1 MNHGY and CDR2 SAAAGT come from the germline V gene. V lost 6 bases, J lost 8 bases, and 8 bases stayed unmatched. The CDR3 extends over 13 amino acids. The CDR3 region is CASSWGQEFGYTF. The CDR3 region has the DNA TGTGCCAGCAGCTGGGGACAGGAATTCGGCTACACCTTC.

The chain recombines TRBV14 with TRBJ2-7; 9 bases align to TRBD1. The V segment lost 6 bases and the J segment 3 bases; nucleotides outside the gene matches: 6. In germline, CDR1 is SGHDN, CDR2 FVKESK. The CDR3 runs to 14 residues. CDR3 sequence: CASSPGTGFYEQYF. In DNA, the CDR3 is TGTGCCAGCAGTCCCGGGACAGGGTTCTACGAGCAGTACTTC. Full variable domain (remainder filled in from reference TRBV14 and TRBJ2-7): EAGVTQFPSHSVIEKGQTVTLRCDPISGHDNLYWYRRVMGKEIKFLLHFVKESKQDESGMPNNRFLAERTGGTYSTLKVQPAELEDSGVYFCASSPGTGFYEQYFGPGTRLTVT.

This clone appeared a single time. J is TRBJ2-7 and V is TRBV15; a possible D gene is TRBD1 (5 bases). Germline CDR1 reads LNHNV; CDR2 reads YYDKDF (reference sequence). V was shortened by 3 bases and J by 2 bases, with 14 bases between the two germline ends. The CDR3 contains 15 residues. CDR3 sequence reads: CATSSQATGPYEQYF. CDR3 nucleotides: TGTGCCACCAGCAGCCAAGCAACAGGTCCCTACGAGCAGTACTTC.

The chain uses TRBV18 and TRBJ2-7; possibly TRBD2 for D (6 bases). The germline V gene encodes CDR1 KGHSH and CDR2 LQKENI. This CDR3 has 13 amino acids. The V end was cut by 3 bases, the J end by 1 base, with 7 bases between. The CDR3 sequence: CASSPGTSYEQYF. DNA for the CDR3: TGTGCCAGCTCACCCGGGACTTCCTACGAGCAGTACTTC.

By share, this clone ranks as medium-sized. DNA of the CDR3: TGTGCCAGCAGTAACCTAAGAGACAGCGCTAACTATGGCTACACCTTC. This translates into CASSNLRDSANYGYTF. V gene TRBV6-8 combines with J gene TRBJ1-2; D might be TRBD1 (5 bases). V was clipped by 5 bases and J by 0 bases, with 16 bases between them. CDR1 MNHGY and CDR2 SAAAGT come from the germline V gene. This CDR3 contains 16 residues.

The chain recombines TRBV14 with TRBJ2-3; 8 nucleotides align to TRBD1. The CDR3 is made up of 12 amino acids. Per the germline V gene, CDR1 is SGHDN and CDR2 is FVKESK. The V and J ends lost 4 bases and 8 bases, in that order; junction bases with no gene match: 2. This chain's CDR3 is CASSLTGGTQYF. Written as DNA, the CDR3 is TGTGCCAGCAGCCTAACAGGGGGTACGCAGTATTTT.

This chain connects TRBV9 to TRBJ2-7; 9 nucleotides align to TRBD2. The CDR3 sequence is 14 residues long. Germline values: CDR1 SGDLS, CDR2 YYNGEE. V shed 5 bases and J 4 bases; nucleotides not matched to a gene: 7. The CDR3 region is CASSEGGRGYEQYF. The CDR3 DNA is TGTGCCAGCAGTGAAGGCGGGAGGGGGTACGAGCAGTACTTC.

This clone is labeled medium-sized (0.01 to 0.1%). This sequence joins TRBV6-8 and TRBJ2-2; D may match TRBD1 or TRBD2 (5 bases each). V was clipped by 5 bases and J by 1 base, with 8 bases between them. The CDR3 consists of 14 residues. The germline V gene has CDR1 MNHGY and CDR2 SAAAGT. CDR3 coding DNA: TGTGCCAGCAGTCGGGACGGGAACACCGGGGAGCTGTTTTTT. Amino acid sequence: CASSRDGNTGELFF.

The chain couples TRBV10-2 to TRBJ2-7, with a possible D match to TRBD1 (6 bases). CDR1 is WSHSY, CDR2 SAAADI, per germline. The CDR3 loop spans 14 amino acids. V dropped 3 bases and J dropped 5 bases, with 14 bases sitting between them. CDR3 amino acids: CASSDWGRENEQYF. The CDR3, as DNA: TGCGCCAGCAGTGACTGGGGGCGTGAGAACGAGCAGTACTTC.

This clone was found a few times. The chain uses TRBV11-3 and TRBJ2-7; 13 bases are shared with TRBD2. Germline CDR1 and CDR2: SGHNT and YENEEA. The CDR3 spans 15 residues. V gave up 5 bases and J gave up 4 bases; unmatched junction bases: 5. In nucleotides, the CDR3 is TGTGCCAGCAGCCACGGACTAGCGGGAGTGTACGAGCAGTACTTC. This gives the protein CASSHGLAGVYEQYF.

The chain employs TRBV6-8 and TRBJ2-1; no definite D call. The CDR3 spans 12 residues. Germline assignment: CDR1 MNHGY and CDR2 SAAAGT. V shed 4 bases and J shed 9 bases, with 10 bases lying between them. The CDR3 here is CASSSPHSEQFF. The DNA of the CDR3 is TGTGCCAGCAGTTCCCCCCACAGTGAGCAGTTCTTC.

The chain combines TRBV11-3 with TRBJ2-1; the match to TRBD1 covers 8 bases. The length of the CDR3 is 14 residues. The germline CDR1 and CDR2 sequences are SGHNT and YENEEA. V was pared by 6 bases and J by 4 bases, with 5 bases of the junction left unmatched. The CDR3 sequence: CASSRTGTYNEQFF. The CDR3 nucleotides read TGTGCCAGCAGTAGGACAGGGACTTACAATGAGCAGTTCTTC.

This clone has just a few counts. The rearrangement joins TRBV9 to TRBJ1-5, with TRBD1 identical over 7 bases. The CDR3 is 15 amino acids. Trimming at V came to 2 bases and at J to 3 bases, leaving 5 bases not matched to a gene. Germline CDR1 SGDLS, CDR2 YYNGEE. The CDR3 DNA reads TGTGCCAGCAGCGTTTCAACAGGGGCCAATCAGCCCCAGCATTTT. Translation: CASSVSTGANQPQHF.

This clone has just a few counts. The J gene is TRBJ1-2, the V gene TRBV6-8, with 8 bases fitting TRBD1. Germline trimming cut 5 bases from V and 8 bases from J; bases unmatched to any gene: 7. Germline V gene data show CDR1 as MNHGY and CDR2 as SAAAGT. The CDR3 is made up of 13 amino acids. The CDR3 protein is CASSGQGAQGYTF. The DNA for the CDR3 is TGTGCCAGCAGTGGTCAGGGGGCACAGGGCTACACCTTC.

The J gene is TRBJ2-3, the V gene TRBV9, with D tentatively TRBD1 (6 bases). V was cut by 2 bases and J by 0 bases, with 22 bases left in between. The CDR3 runs 19 residues. Germline V CDR1 and CDR2: SGDLS, YYNGEE. CDR3: CASSVEGGSGTYSTDTQYF. The CDR3 region has the DNA TGTGCCAGCAGCGTTGAAGGTGGTTCCGGGACATATAGCACAGATACGCAGTATTTT.

This chain links TRBV30 with TRBJ2-1; D perhaps matches TRBD1 (5 bases). The CDR3 is 13 residues long. Trimming took off 4 bases at V and 5 bases at J, with 12 bases between the two ends. Germline V gene sequence: CDR1 GTSNPN, CDR2 SVGIG (reference sequence). The CDR3 DNA is TGTGCCTGGATTGACAGTAACCACAATGAGCAGTTCTTC. Amino acid sequence: CAWIDSNHNEQFF.